This TCR beta chain emerged from a study of cytomegalovirus exposure and HLA in healthy donors (dated by TCRdb to about 2017). Concerning the study at large: An earlier analysis of approximately 640 of the donors reported 250 to 350 Gb of sequence data and roughly 110 million unique TCR beta sequences from roughly 180 million T cells. An early release covering roughly 640 HLA-typed donors comprised approximately 290 gigabases of sequencing data and tens of millions of unique TCR sequences. The genetic ancestry cluster associated with self-reported Caucasian donors included approximately 85% of the roughly 380 genotyped donors. The study aimed to test whether cataloging public T cell receptors could reveal signatures of past pathogen exposure. The T cell repertoires of several hundred subjects were profiled by immunosequencing and related to cytomegalovirus serostatus. Along with the approximately 670-subject first cohort, a separate validation cohort of roughly 110 different subjects was used. The study combined high-throughput TCR immunosequencing, statistical association of individual TCRs with disease status, and machine learning to predict cytomegalovirus infection status. To study patterns of TCR occurrence, a later analysis re-analyzed previously published TCR beta repertoires from 650 to 750 donors and added high-resolution HLA genotyping. Rather than drawing on any new phenotypic data, the later analysis identified candidate immune exposures from TCR beta sequences and the way those sequences occurred across donors. An earlier analysis of roughly 600 of the donors used high-throughput TCR beta sequencing to judge whether each TCR beta V gene segment behaved as functional or pseudogenic. Donor age, sex, ethnicity and CMV serostatus were collected together with the repertoire data. A later genetic analysis took genome-wide SNP genotypes for about 65% of the roughly 670 donors and used that subset as a discovery cohort. Every repertoire in the discovery cohort had been generated on one and the same sequencing platform. HLA typing covered class I and class II loci at four-digit resolution. Typing coverage differed by locus: A, B, C, DRB1 and DQB1 were typed in roughly 620-640 donors, DQA1 in approximately 520, DPA1 in around 580, and DPB1 in just under 490. Several DR-DQ haplotypes were treated as single units for association and clustering because of strong linkage in the cohort. Among a few hundred genotyped donors of the cohort, an average of about 240,000 unique TCR beta nucleotide sequences were sequenced per donor, roughly 20% of them non-productive.

The cysteine opens and the phenylalanine closes a CDR3 of 14 amino acids. CDR3 DNA is the only sequence kept; it has 42 bases, read in frame from the first base. Via the germline V gene, CDR1 is SGHTA and CDR2 FQGNSA. Cut back by 4 bases and 3 bases, the V and J ends lie 12 bases apart. The cohort was made up of 650 to 700 healthy bone marrow donors. Cohort members were all nominally healthy when sampled, although unrecorded immune exposures were likely present. The donor tested CMV seropositive and was one of the 289 seropositive cohort members. Each donor provided a peripheral blood sample, and peripheral blood mononuclear cells were used for TCR beta sequencing. Genomic DNA extraction from the blood cell samples was performed with the Qiagen DNeasy Blood Extraction Kit. Library method: the immunoSEQ multiplex PCR assay. A mixture of 60 forward primers for TCR Vbeta segments and 13 reverse primers for TCR Jbeta segments was used in the multiplex PCR. The CDR3 region of rearranged TCR beta genes was amplified from genomic DNA with a multiplex PCR assay. The Illumina HiSeq System was used to sequence the amplified TCR beta libraries as 87-base-pair reads. Per the original workflow: In a later analysis, about 80 million unique TCR beta chains were counted across the roughly 670 repertoires, and around 11 million of these chains were shared by at least two donors. Raw reads were error-corrected and collapsed into unique sequences with a nearest-neighbor algorithm that merged closely related sequences to remove PCR and sequencing errors. CDR3 sequences were aligned to IMGT reference sequences to assign V, D and J gene segments. For a sequence to be retained, a match of at least six nucleotides was required to both a V gene segment and a J gene segment. Rearrangements were called productive when the CDR3 lacked stop codons and stayed in frame with V and J; all others were non-productive. CDR3 was defined according to IMGT convention as the region running from the second conserved V-encoded cysteine to the conserved J-encoded phenylalanine. The earlier analysis of roughly 590 of the donors excluded sequences that lacked an unambiguous match to a single V gene segment. An earlier analysis of fewer than 650 of the donors classified V segments as functional when productive rearrangements were above 56.7% and as segregating when the standard deviation between donors was above 5%. To diagnose cytomegalovirus status from the catalog of TCR beta chain sequences, a statistical classification framework was built. A later analysis assigned V and J genes by comparing TCR nucleotide sequences with IMGT/GENE-DB human TR gene sequences. A later analysis assigned CDR3 sequences and most-parsimonious VDJ recombination scenarios with the TCRdist pipeline. In a later analysis, every TCR beta chain was defined by the combination of its CDR3 amino acid sequence and its V-gene family, and reads without a unique V-gene family were dropped. A later analysis removed over 500 highly shared, low-generation-probability nucleotide sequences to deal with suspected cross-contamination and a sequencing artifact. In a later analysis, a clonal expansion index for each public chain was calculated from normalized within-repertoire ranks of inferred template counts. Generation probabilities in a later analysis came from a VDJ recombination model fitted to out-of-frame rearrangements, and those results were checked against IGoR. Hypergeometric tests were used in a later analysis to score TCR-TCR, TCR-HLA and TCR-CMV co-occurrence, with a repertoire-size bias correction applied to the TCR pairs. A later analysis estimated false discovery rates by permuting HLA or CMV assignments 20 times. In a later analysis, co-occurring TCRs were grouped using DBSCAN, and TCRdist sequence similarity was added for clustering within HLA-allele-positive subsets. Repertoires with fewer than 30,000 or more than 120,000 public chains, plus five repertoires with anomalous nucleotide sharing, were excluded from co-occurrence clustering. The clones in this table, taken by TCRdb from immuneACCESS, are in-frame only. Not every clone is retained; where verified, under half of the shortfall comes from an unresolved V gene, and the cause of the rest is unknown. V and J calls and clone size come straight from that table; D and trimming were deduced from the DNA. Across this sample there are some 84,000 clones, with around 80% seen only once. The ten largest clones add up to about 2.7% of the sample.

Turning to this clone: The antigen it recognizes is unknown. Base qualities were left out, and no much larger clone turns up one base away.

The study at large found these results: The classifier was reported to diagnose cytomegalovirus status with high specificity and sensitivity in both the original cohort and the validation cohort. For the cohort, immune exposure information was limited to CMV serostatus. Correlated functional status among segregating V segments might be attributable to linkage disequilibrium, but an unknown experimental factor could not be ruled out. Roughly 15 rarely observed V segments, including chromosome 9 orphons, were excluded from the earlier analysis of several hundred of the donors because counts were too low. V-gene and J-gene trimming of TCR beta chains was associated with a missense DCLRE1C variant in a later genetic analysis, and the association was replicated in an independent cohort. Three of the identified cytomegalovirus-associated TCR beta chains were confirmed in vitro to be specific for cytomegalovirus antigens. Across donors, most TCR sequences were observed very rarely, whereas some public TCRs were present in many individuals. Compared with equally common non-associated chains, HLA-associated TCR beta chains in a later analysis were more clonally expanded and had lower generation probabilities. Broadly in line with IMGT annotations, most TCR beta V segments showed up in productive rearrangements about 90% or about 30% of the time in an earlier analysis of approximately 640 of the donors. According to a later analysis, TCR association rates differed among HLA loci, with DRB1 alleles showing the most associated TCRs and HLA-C alleles showing the fewest. Some IMGT-functional V segments, including TRBV6-2 and TRBV6-3, could not be told apart with the 87-base-pair reads, so those segments were excluded. A further reported finding was that TCR beta sequences accurately predicted the HLA-A and HLA-B alleles for most subjects in the first cohort. HLA typing was unavailable for some donors at each locus, so association tests used only the typed subset. Roughly uniform sequencing depth across donors was assumed in presence/absence analyses, although this assumption may not hold. It was suggested by the authors that the approach could potentially be generalized to other disease states and immunological phenotypes. A later analysis associated 15,000 to 20,000 TCR beta sequences with specific HLA alleles at a false discovery rate of 0.05. A later analysis found that most CMV-associated TCR beta chains appeared HLA-restricted, with HLA associations seemingly driven largely by CMV exposure. In the study, some 180 TCR beta chains were listed as associated with cytomegalovirus. Only TCR beta chains were sequenced in this cohort, and the absence of alpha or paired-chain data limited detectable features. The sequencing pipeline was judged likely to have produced a cluster of highly shared sequence variants as a technical artifact. When HLA alleles, especially DR and DQ, strongly co-occurred, TCR associations were difficult to assign to individual alleles. In a later analysis, several top co-occurrence clusters were reported to appear linked to parvovirus B19, influenza, CMV and Epstein-Barr virus. In a later genetic analysis, fewer N-insertions in productive TCRs were reported among donors in an Asian-associated ancestry cluster than the roughly 640-donor mean.

This receptor chain uses TRBV7-2 and TRBJ1-2, with the D gene not confidently named. Sequencing was carried out using PBMCs. The TCR originated in a male donor in good health and CMV-seropositive. The CDR3: CASSSFGSHYGYTF. The DNA sequence is TGTGCCAGCAGCTCTTTTGGTAGCCACTATGGCTACACCTTC. This CDR3, with the reference TRBV7-2 and TRBJ1-2 proteins standing in past its ends, gives the full variable domain GAGVSQSPSNKVTEKGKDVELRCDPISGHTALYWYRQSLGQGLEFLIYFQGNSAPDKSGLPSDRFSAERTGGSVSTLTIQRTQQEDSAVYLCASSSFGSHYGYTFGSGTRLTVV.